This T cell receptor (beta chain) appears in the sequencing data of a study of a mutant IDH1 vaccine in newly diagnosed glioma. Germline loops: CDR1 MNHEY, CDR2 SVGAGI. The CDR3 covers 13 residues. Trimming shortened V by 5 bases and J by 9 bases, and 16 bases separated the two germline ends. Repertoires were generated with immunoSEQ multiplex PCR, while TCRdb's copy carries only in-frame clones and drops some. The profile covers tens of thousands of clones, with roughly 83% appearing a single time and 4.3% taken by the ten largest. In regard to this clone: The antigen is unknown.

Time point described: week 47, end of study. Topical imiquimod was applied with each vaccine dose, which held 300 ug of mutant IDH1 20-mer peptide. The sequence came from a woman aged 25-40 years with glioma. Some clones in this sample may be carry-over from other donors' samples. The sequenced sample was PBMCs, obtained from a glioma patient whose treatment included an IDH1 peptide vaccine. The chain recombines TRBV6-5 with TRBJ1-2, with a possible D match to TRBD1 (6 bases). In DNA, the CDR3 is TGTGCCAGCAGTAGAGAACAGGGTATCAGCTACACCTTC. Its protein is CASSREQGISYTF.